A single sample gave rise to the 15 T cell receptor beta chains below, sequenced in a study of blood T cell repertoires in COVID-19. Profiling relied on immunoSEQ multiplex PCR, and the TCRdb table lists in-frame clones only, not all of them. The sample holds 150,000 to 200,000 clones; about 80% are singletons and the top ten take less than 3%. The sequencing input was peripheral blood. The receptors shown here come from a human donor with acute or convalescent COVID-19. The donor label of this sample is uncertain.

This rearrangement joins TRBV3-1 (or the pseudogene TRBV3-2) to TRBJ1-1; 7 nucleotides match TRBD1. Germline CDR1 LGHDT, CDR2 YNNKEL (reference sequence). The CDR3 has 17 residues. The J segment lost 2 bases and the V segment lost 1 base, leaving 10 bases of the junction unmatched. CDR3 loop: CASSQGWDSLGNTEAFF. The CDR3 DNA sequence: TGTGCCAGCAGCCAAGGATGGGACAGTCTGGGCAACACTGAAGCTTTCTTT.

The CDR3 protein is CASSQEPSGGSGANVLTF. The CDR3 DNA follows: TGTGCCAGCAGCCAAGAGCCTAGCGGGGGCTCTGGGGCCAACGTCCTGACTTTC. The chain couples TRBV4-2 to TRBJ2-6; TRBD2 aligns across 10 bases. This CDR3 spans 18 amino acids. Unmatched junction bases numbered 2, after V lost 0 bases and J lost 0 bases. Germline-derived CDR1 and CDR2 are LGHNA and YNFKEQ.

The CDR3 DNA reads TGTGCCAGCTCACCAATGGAATCAGGGGGCGTCCCCCTCTACGAGCAGTACTTC. Protein product: CASSPMESGGVPLYEQYF. This chain links TRBV18 with TRBJ2-7; 8 bases map to TRBD1. CDR1 is KGHSH, CDR2 LQKENI, per germline. J lost 3 bases, V lost 2 bases, and 15 bases had no gene match. The CDR3 covers 18 residues. The whole variable domain, remainder taken from reference TRBV18 and TRBJ2-7, is NAGVMQNPRHLVRRRGQEARLRCSPMKGHSHVYWYRQLPEEGLKFMVYLQKENIIDESGMPKERFSAEFPKEGPSILRIQQVVRGDSAAYFCASSPMESGGVPLYEQYFGPGTRLTVT.

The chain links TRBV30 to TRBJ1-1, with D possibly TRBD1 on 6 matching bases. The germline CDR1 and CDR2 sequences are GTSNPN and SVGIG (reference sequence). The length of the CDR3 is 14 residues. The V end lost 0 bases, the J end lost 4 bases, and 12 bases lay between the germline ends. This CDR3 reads CAWSVGGGATEAFF. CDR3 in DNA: TGTGCCTGGAGTGTAGGCGGGGGGGCCACTGAAGCTTTCTTT. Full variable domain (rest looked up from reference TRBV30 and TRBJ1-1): SQTIHQWPATLVQPVGSPLSLECTVEGTSNPNLYWYRQAAGRGLQLLFYSVGIGQISSEVPQNLSASRPQDRQFILSSKKLLLSDSGFYLCAWSVGGGATEAFFGQGTRLTVV.

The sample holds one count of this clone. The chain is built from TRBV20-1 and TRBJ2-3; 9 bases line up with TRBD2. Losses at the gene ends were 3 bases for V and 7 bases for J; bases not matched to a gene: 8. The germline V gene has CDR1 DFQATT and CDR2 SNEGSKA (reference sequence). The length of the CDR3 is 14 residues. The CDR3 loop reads CSASPGTSLNTQYF. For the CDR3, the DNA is TGCAGTGCTAGTCCCGGGACTAGCTTAAATACGCAGTATTTT.

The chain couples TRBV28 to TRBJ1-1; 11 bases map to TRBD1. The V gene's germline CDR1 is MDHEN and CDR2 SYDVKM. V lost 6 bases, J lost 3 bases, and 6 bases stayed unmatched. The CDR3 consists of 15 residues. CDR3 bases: TGTGCCAGCAGACTACAGGGACAGGGGGACACTGAAGCTTTCTTT. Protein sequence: CASRLQGQGDTEAFF.

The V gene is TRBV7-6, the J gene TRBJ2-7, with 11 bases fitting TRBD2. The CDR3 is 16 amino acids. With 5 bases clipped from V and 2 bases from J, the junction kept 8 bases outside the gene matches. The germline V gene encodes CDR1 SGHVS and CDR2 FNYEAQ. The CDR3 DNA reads TGTGCCAGCAGCACAACTAGCGGGGGAACCACCTACGAGCAGTACTTC. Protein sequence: CASSTTSGGTTYEQYF. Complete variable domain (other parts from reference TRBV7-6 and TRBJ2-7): GAGVSQSPRYKVTKRGQDVALRCDPISGHVSLYWYRQALGQGPEFLTYFNYEAQQDKSGLPNDRFSAERPEGSISTLTIQRTEQRDSAMYRCASSTTSGGTTYEQYFGPGTRLTVT.

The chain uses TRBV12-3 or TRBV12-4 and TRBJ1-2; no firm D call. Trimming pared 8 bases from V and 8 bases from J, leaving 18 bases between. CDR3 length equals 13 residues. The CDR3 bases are TGTGCCAGCCAAAGGGAGGGTTCGGGGGGCTACACCTTC. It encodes CASQREGSGGYTF.

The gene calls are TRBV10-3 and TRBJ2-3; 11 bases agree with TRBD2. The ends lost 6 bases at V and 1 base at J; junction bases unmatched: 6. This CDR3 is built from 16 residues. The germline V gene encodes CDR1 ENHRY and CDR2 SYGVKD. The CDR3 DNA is TGTGCCATCAGCGATAGCGGGAGGGCCGGCACAGATACGCAGTATTTT. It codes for CAISDSGRAGTDTQYF.

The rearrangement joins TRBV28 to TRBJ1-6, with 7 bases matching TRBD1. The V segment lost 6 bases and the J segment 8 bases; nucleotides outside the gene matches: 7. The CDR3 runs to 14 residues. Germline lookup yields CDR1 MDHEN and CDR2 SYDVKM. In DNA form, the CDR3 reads TGTGCCAGCAGCCAAGGGGGCGAGGATTCACCCCTCCACTTT. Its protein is CASSQGGEDSPLHF.

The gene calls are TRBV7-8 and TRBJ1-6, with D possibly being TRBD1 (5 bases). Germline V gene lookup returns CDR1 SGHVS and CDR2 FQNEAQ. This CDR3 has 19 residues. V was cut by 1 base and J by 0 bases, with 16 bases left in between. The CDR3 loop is CASSLGGAFDSSYNSPLHF. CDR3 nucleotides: TGTGCCAGCAGCTTAGGGGGCGCCTTTGACAGCTCCTATAATTCACCCCTCCACTTT.

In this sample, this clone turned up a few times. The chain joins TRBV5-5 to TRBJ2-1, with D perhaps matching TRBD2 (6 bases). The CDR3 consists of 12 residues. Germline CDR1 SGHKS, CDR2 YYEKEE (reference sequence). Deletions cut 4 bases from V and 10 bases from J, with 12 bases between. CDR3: CASSPRGAEQFF. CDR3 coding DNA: TGTGCCAGCAGCCCCCGCGGGGCCGAGCAGTTCTTC.

The CDR3 reads CASSQDRGASGIVNIQYF. CDR3 DNA sequence: TGCGCCAGCAGCCAAGACCGGGGGGCTAGCGGGATAGTAAACATTCAGTACTTC. The chain employs TRBV4-1 and TRBJ2-4, with 9 bases identical to TRBD2. The ends lost 0 bases at V and 6 bases at J; junction bases unmatched: 12. CDR3 length: 18 residues. Germline V CDR1 and CDR2: MGHRA, YSYEKL.

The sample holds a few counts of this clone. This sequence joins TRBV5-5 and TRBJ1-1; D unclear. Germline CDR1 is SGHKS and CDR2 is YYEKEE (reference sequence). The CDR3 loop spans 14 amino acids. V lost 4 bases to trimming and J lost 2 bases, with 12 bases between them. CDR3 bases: TGTGCCAGCAGCCCGCAGGAGGGAAACACTGAAGCTTTCTTT. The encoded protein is CASSPQEGNTEAFF.

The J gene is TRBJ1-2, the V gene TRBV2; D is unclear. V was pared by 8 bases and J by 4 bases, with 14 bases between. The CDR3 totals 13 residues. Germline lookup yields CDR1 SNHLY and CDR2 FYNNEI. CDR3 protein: CASGFGVLYGYTF. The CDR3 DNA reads TGTGCCAGCGGGTTCGGGGTACTCTATGGCTACACCTTC.